The 17 T cell receptor beta chains below come from one sample, sequenced in a study of graft-versus-host responses after intestinal transplantation. The table came from immunoSEQ multiplex PCR; TCRdb's copy has only in-frame clones and leaves some out. The sample lists some 110,000 clones; about 88% were seen once. These TCRs are of unknown antigen specificity. Sequencing used unstimulated CD4+ T cells sorted from spleen or lymph node cells, obtained before intestinal transplant. The receptors here all came from a human donor who received an intestinal transplant.

The chain joins TRBV19 to TRBJ2-3; the D gene is possibly TRBD1 (6 bases). CDR1 and CDR2 (germline): LNHDA, SQIVND (reference sequence). The germline V and J ends were trimmed by 3 bases and 2 bases, with 15 bases remaining between them. The CDR3 sequence is 16 residues long. The chain's CDR3 is CASSIERGSYTDTQYF. CDR3 bases: TGTGCCAGTAGTATTGAGAGGGGGTCCTACACAGATACGCAGTATTTT. Together with reference TRBV19 and TRBJ2-3, the CDR3 gives the full variable domain: DGGITQSPKYLFRKEGQNVTLSCEQNLNHDAMYWYRQDPGQGLRLIYYSQIVNDFQKGDIAEGYSVSREKKESFPLTVTSAQKNPTAFYLCASSIERGSYTDTQYFGPGTRLTVL.

V is TRBV5-6 and J is TRBJ2-1; weak D call: TRBD1 (5 bases). Between the trimmed V and J ends, which lost 2 bases and 4 bases, there was a span of 13 bases. This CDR3 comprises 15 residues. Germline-derived CDR1 and CDR2 are SGHDT and YYEEEE. The CDR3 region is CASSFLGLGYNEQFF. CDR3 coding DNA: TGTGCCAGCAGCTTTTTGGGGCTAGGGTACAATGAGCAGTTCTTC.

The chain links TRBV6-1 to TRBJ1-1, with no clear D. V was clipped by 0 bases and J by 1 base, with 6 bases between them. The CDR3 contains 14 residues. Germline lookup yields CDR1 MNHNS and CDR2 SASEGT. The CDR3 nucleotides are TGTGCCAGCAGTGAAGCGTGGGGGAACACTGAAGCTTTCTTT. Protein: CASSEAWGNTEAFF.

The chain recombines TRBV6-5 with TRBJ2-7, with TRBD1 matching 12 bases. CDR3 length: 15 residues. Germline CDR1 reads MNHEY; CDR2 reads SVGAGI. The junction had 2 bases not matched to a gene; V was cut back by 0 bases and J by 5 bases. Here the CDR3 reads CASSYSGQGANEQYF. CDR3 bases: TGTGCCAGCAGTTACTCGGGACAGGGGGCCAACGAGCAGTACTTC.

The chain uses TRBV7-3 and TRBJ2-1; D perhaps matches TRBD2 (6 bases). V was pared by 5 bases and J by 5 bases, with 13 bases between. The CDR3 runs 14 residues. From germline, CDR1 is SGHTA and CDR2 FQGTGA. CDR3 sequence: CASSLAGGNNEQFF. The CDR3 DNA reads TGTGCCAGCAGCCTCGCGGGCGGGAACAATGAGCAGTTCTTC.

This clone came up once. J is TRBJ2-3 and V is TRBV21-1; TRBD2, as called in the table, went unchecked against the DNA. TRBV21-1 is a known pseudogene. This CDR3 region has 14 residues. Here the CDR3 reads CASSLGVFGDTQYF. CDR3 nucleotides: TGTGCCAGCAGCCTCGGGGTCTTTGGAGATACGCAGTATTTT.

The rearrangement uses TRBV6-1 and TRBJ1-2, with a possible D match to TRBD1 (5 bases). Deletions cut 6 bases from V and 6 bases from J, with 17 bases between. The V gene's germline CDR1 is MNHNS and CDR2 SASEGT. CDR3 length: 14 residues. CDR3: CASSPMGEIDGYTF. Written as DNA, the CDR3 is TGTGCCAGCAGCCCGATGGGGGAGATTGATGGCTACACCTTC.

The chain carries TRBV10-3 and TRBJ2-3; 7 nucleotides match TRBD2. CDR3 length: 17 residues. Germline V CDR1 and CDR2: ENHRY, SYGVKD. Germline trimming cut 0 bases from V and 0 bases from J; bases unmatched to any gene: 6. CDR3 bases: TGTGCCATCAGTGAGTCGAACGGGCGGGAGAGCACAGATACGCAGTATTTT. It yields the protein CAISESNGRESTDTQYF.

CDR3 residues: CASTGTSGGPYNEQFF. CDR3 coding DNA: TGTGCCAGCACTGGGACTAGCGGGGGGCCTTACAATGAGCAGTTCTTC. The chain combines TRBV2 with TRBJ2-1, with TRBD2 identical over 15 bases. After removal of 7 bases from V and 4 bases from J, the junction contained 5 bases not matched to a gene. Per germline, CDR1 SNHLY and CDR2 FYNNEI. The CDR3 sequence is 16 residues long.

This chain uses TRBV11-2 with TRBJ2-3; D call uncertain. V was clipped by 3 bases and J by 0 bases, with 1 base between them. The CDR3 covers 12 residues. The germline V gene encodes CDR1 SGHAT and CDR2 FQNNGV. The CDR3 DNA reads as TGTGCCAGCAGCTTGAGCACAGATACGCAGTATTTT. Protein sequence: CASSLSTDTQYF.

The chain joins TRBV6-1 to TRBJ2-7; tentatively, D is TRBD1 (6 bases). V lost 4 bases and J 0 bases, leaving 10 bases between the germline ends. Germline CDR1 MNHNS, CDR2 SASEGT. The CDR3 length is 14 residues. The CDR3 protein is CASSVTGSSYEQYF. The CDR3 bases are TGTGCCAGCAGTGTTACAGGGAGCTCCTACGAGCAGTACTTC.

The chain joins TRBV2 to TRBJ2-3; no definite D call. Germline loops: CDR1 SNHLY, CDR2 FYNNEI. The CDR3 is 12 amino acids. The germline V and J ends were trimmed by 6 bases and 4 bases, with 8 bases remaining between them. CDR3 loop: CASRVVADTQYF. In DNA, the CDR3 is TGTGCCAGCAGAGTGGTTGCAGATACGCAGTATTTT.

Turning to this clone: The same CDR3 can be traced to other DNA sequences in this sample. This chain uses TRBV5-1 with TRBJ2-1; TRBD2 aligns across 11 bases. J was trimmed by 3 bases and V by 4 bases; bases with no gene match: 3. The CDR3 has 15 amino acids. Germline values: CDR1 SGHRS, CDR2 YFSETQ. DNA for the CDR3: TGCGCCAGCAGCCTGGGACTAGCGGACTACAATGAGCAGTTCTTC. Residues: CASSLGLADYNEQFF.

The V and J genes are TRBV29-1 and TRBJ1-1, with D unclear. The CDR3 contains 12 residues. Between the trimmed V and J ends, which lost 7 bases and 2 bases, there was a span of 11 bases. In germline, CDR1 is SQVTM, CDR2 ANQGSEA. The CDR3 DNA reads TGCAGCGGTTGGCAGGTAAACACTGAAGCTTTCTTT. Its protein is CSGWQVNTEAFF.

This chain connects TRBV18 to TRBJ1-1; D is ambiguous. V dropped 2 bases and J dropped 0 bases, with 13 bases sitting between them. The CDR3 has 16 amino acids. From germline, CDR1 is KGHSH and CDR2 LQKENI. Written as DNA, the CDR3 is TGTGCCAGCTCACCAGAGAGTTCGAGGATGAACACTGAAGCTTTCTTT. This codes for CASSPESSRMNTEAFF.

V is TRBV10-3 and J is TRBJ2-7; no firm D call. V was shortened by 0 bases and J by 4 bases, with 7 bases between the two germline ends. The CDR3 covers 13 residues. Germline CDR1 and CDR2: ENHRY and SYGVKD. The CDR3 reads CAISESREYEQYF. CDR3 DNA sequence: TGTGCCATCAGTGAGTCACGAGAGTACGAGCAGTACTTC.

This clone was found a few times. The J gene is TRBJ1-4, the V gene TRBV18; 7 nucleotides match TRBD1. The germline CDR1 and CDR2 sequences are KGHSH and LQKENI. This CDR3 region has 13 residues. V gave up 5 bases and J gave up 5 bases; unmatched junction bases: 2. The CDR3 DNA is TGTGCCAGCTCATGGGGACAGAATGAAAAACTGTTTTTT. Amino acids: CASSWGQNEKLFF.